Below, 13 T cell receptor beta chains from the same sample are listed, as sequenced in a study of cytomegalovirus exposure and HLA in healthy donors. Primers for the PCR totalled 60 Vbeta and 13 Jbeta. The assay was immunoSEQ multiplex PCR, and TCRdb's table has in-frame clones only and misses some. There are 55,000 to 70,000 clones in the sample; 75% to 85% occur only once, and 7.8% lies in the top ten. The sample comprised PBMCs. These receptors were collected from a man aged 18 to 29 in good health and CMV-seropositive.

The chain has TRBV7-9 and TRBJ2-5; 7 nucleotides line up with TRBD1. Germline V CDR1 and CDR2: SEHNR, FQNEAQ (reference sequence). J lost 7 bases, V lost 5 bases, and 16 bases had no gene match. The CDR3 sequence is 16 residues long. CDR3 DNA: TGTGCCAGCAGCCAGAGAGGGACAGTAGGAGATGGGACCCAGTACTTC. Its translation is CASSQRGTVGDGTQYF.

The rearrangement links TRBV2 to TRBJ2-3, with TRBD1 identical over 8 bases. CDR3 size: 15 residues. Unmatched junction bases numbered 4, after V lost 4 bases and J lost 1 base. Germline V gene lookup returns CDR1 SNHLY and CDR2 FYNNEI. The CDR3 coding sequence is TGTGCCAGCAGTGCCCAGGGGGCCGGCACAGATACGCAGTATTTT. Its protein product is CASSAQGAGTDTQYF.

This chain uses TRBV13 with TRBJ2-7; maybe TRBD1 (6 bases). The CDR3 is 14 residues long. Deletions cut 5 bases from V and 1 base from J, with 12 bases between. CDR1 and CDR2 from the germline V gene are PRHDT and FYEKMQ (reference sequence). CDR3 region: CASSARDTSYEQYF. The CDR3 DNA reads as TGTGCCAGCAGCGCAAGGGACACATCCTACGAGCAGTACTTC.

This rearrangement joins TRBV6-1 to TRBJ2-2, with D tentatively TRBD2 (5 bases). CDR1 MNHNS and CDR2 SASEGT come from the germline V gene. V shed 6 bases and J shed 3 bases, with 11 bases lying between them. The CDR3 contains 14 residues. The CDR3 loop is CASRPRADTGELFF. The CDR3 DNA reads TGTGCCAGCAGACCGCGGGCGGACACCGGGGAGCTGTTTTTT.

The gene calls are TRBV2 and TRBJ1-5; D is possibly TRBD1 (5 bases). From germline, CDR1 is SNHLY and CDR2 FYNNEI. The V end was cut by 3 bases, the J end by 5 bases, with 11 bases between. This CDR3 has 14 residues. CDR3 loop: CASSDREAHQPQHF. CDR3 DNA sequence: TGTGCCAGCAGTGACAGGGAGGCCCATCAGCCCCAGCATTTT.

The V gene is TRBV10-3, the J gene TRBJ2-7, with TRBD2 matching 11 bases. CDR3 length: 13 amino acids. J gave up 0 bases and V 10 bases, and 2 bases lay outside the gene matches. From germline, CDR1 is ENHRY and CDR2 SYGVKD. The CDR3 DNA reads TGTGCCAAGGGACTAGCGGACTCCTACGAGCAGTACTTC. It is translated as CAKGLADSYEQYF.

This clone showed up many times. The V call is TRBV10-1, the J call TRBJ2-4; TRBD1 might be the D (6 bases). The CDR3 extends over 12 amino acids. Between the trimmed V and J ends, which lost 2 bases and 7 bases, there was a span of 6 bases. Germline V gene data show CDR1 as WNHNN and CDR2 as SYGVQD (reference sequence). CDR3 DNA: TGCGCCAGCAGTGAGACAGGGAACATTCAGTACTTC. It encodes CASSETGNIQYF.

This chain connects TRBV6-5 to TRBJ2-7; tentatively, D is TRBD1 (6 bases). Trimming left V 2 bases short and J 3 bases short, with 11 bases between. CDR3 length equals 14 residues. CDR1 and CDR2 (germline): MNHEY, SVGAGI. The CDR3 coding sequence is TGTGCCAGCAGTTACCGGGGACACCTCTACGAGCAGTACTTC. Its protein product is CASSYRGHLYEQYF.

V is TRBV6-5 and J is TRBJ2-7; 9 bases agree with TRBD1. V was clipped by 6 bases and J by 6 bases; unmatched bases: 3. The CDR3 is made up of 12 amino acids. CDR1 and CDR2 from the germline V gene are MNHEY and SVGAGI. The CDR3 reads CASRPTGGEQYF. As DNA, the CDR3 is TGTGCCAGCAGGCCGACAGGGGGCGAGCAGTACTTC.

This chain connects TRBV28 to TRBJ2-3; no firm D call. V dropped 6 bases and J dropped 4 bases, with 17 bases sitting between them. The CDR3 runs to 15 residues. Germline V gene sequence: CDR1 MDHEN, CDR2 SYDVKM. The CDR3 sequence: CASRGETITADTQYF. In DNA, the CDR3 is TGTGCCAGCAGGGGCGAGACGATCACGGCAGATACGCAGTATTTT.

The chain couples TRBV29-1 to TRBJ1-1; D remains ambiguous. Germline CDR1 SQVTM, CDR2 ANQGSEA. V was shortened by 4 bases and J by 0 bases, with 12 bases between the two germline ends. The CDR3 has 14 residues. CDR3 nucleotide sequence: TGCAGCGTTGTCATCGTGAGCATGAACACTGAAGCTTTCTTT. Translating gives CSVVIVSMNTEAFF.

The J gene is TRBJ2-1, the V gene TRBV28, with D unclear. Germline V gene sequence: CDR1 MDHEN, CDR2 SYDVKM. Trimming shortened V by 2 bases and J by 11 bases, and 7 bases separated the two germline ends. The CDR3 sequence is 11 residues long. As DNA, the CDR3 is TGTGCCAGCAGTTTAAAGACTCAGCAGTTCTTC. Protein sequence: CASSLKTQQFF.

The chain carries TRBV4-1 and TRBJ1-1, with 7 bases matching TRBD1. CDR3 length equals 14 residues. Germline trimming cut 3 bases from V and 8 bases from J; bases unmatched to any gene: 9. Germline V gives CDR1 MGHRA, CDR2 YSYEKL. The DNA for the CDR3 is TGCGCCAGCAGCCATGGGGGACAGTTCTCGGAAGCTTTCTTT. Translated: CASSHGGQFSEAFF.